These T cell receptor beta chains were read from a single sample in a study of blood T cell repertoires in COVID-19. The method was immunoSEQ multiplex PCR; TCRdb's version includes in-frame clones alone and lacks a portion of them. The table shows roughly 230,000 clones, with around four fifths occurring only once. Sequencing input: peripheral blood. The receptors stem from a man in his forties or fifties with active or convalescent COVID-19. Each CDR3 is given with its conserved first and last residue. D genes are given only for firm matches. Not every row has a clone size; where given, it reads once, few, many or a size class.

>-|TRBV29-1|TRBJ1-2|TRBD1
TGCAGCGTTGACACAGGGGCGGGGTATGGCTACACCTTC
CSVDTGAGYGYTF
>-|TRBV5-1|TRBJ1-5|-
TGCGCCAGCAGCTTCGGGGGGGCGGGCAATCAGCCCCAGCATTTT
CASSFGGAGNQPQHF
>-|TRBV7-8|TRBJ2-3|TRBD1
TGTGCCAGCAGCCGCCAGGGGGCGCAAGGGGATACGCAGTATTTT
CASSRQGAQGDTQYF
>-|TRBV6-5|TRBJ1-2|TRBD1
TGTGCCAGCCGACAGGGTAACTATGGCTACACCTTC
CASRQGNYGYTF
>once|TRBV7-9|TRBJ1-4|-
TGTGCCAGCAGCTTCAGCACAGGGATCTCTAATGAAAAACTGTTTTTT
CASSFSTGISNEKLFF
>-|TRBV6-2/TRBV6-3|TRBJ1-2|TRBD1
TGTGCCAGCAGCCACCAGACAGGGAAGGGGTATGGCTACACCTTC
CASSHQTGKGYGYTF
>-|TRBV19|TRBJ1-6|-
TGTGCCAGTAGTATGATACCAGGGGATAATTCACCCCTCCACTTT
CASSMIPGDNSPLHF
>-|TRBV6-5|TRBJ2-1|-
TGTGCCAGCAGCCTCCCGGGGAATGAGCAGTTCTTC
CASSLPGNEQFF
>once|TRBV5-1|TRBJ2-1|TRBD2
TGCGCCAGCAGCCCGCCACTAGCGGGAGGGCCTTATGAGCAGTTCTTC
CASSPPLAGGPYEQFF
>-|TRBV5-1|TRBJ1-4|TRBD1
TGCGCCAGCAGAGGGGGCAGTCCTAATGAAAAACTGTTTTTT
CASRGGSPNEKLFF
>-|TRBV12-3/TRBV12-4|TRBJ1-2|-
TGTGCCAGCAGTCCCAGACAGCACTATGGCTACACCTTC
CASSPRQHYGYTF
>-|TRBV30|TRBJ1-5|-
TGTGCCTGGAGTCGAGGTTATAGCAATCAGCCCCAGCATTTT
CAWSRGYSNQPQHF
>-|TRBV28|TRBJ1-1|-
TGTGCCAGCACCGGCAGGGGAAGGACTGAAGCTTTCTTT
CASTGRGRTEAFF
>-|TRBV5-1|TRBJ2-7|TRBD1
TGCGCCAGCAGCTTGTCCGGGACAGGGGTTTACGAGCAGTACTTC
CASSLSGTGVYEQYF
>-|TRBV5-4|TRBJ2-1|TRBD2
TGTGCCAGCAGCTTGGCCCTGACTAGCGGGGGGGCCGAGGAGCAGTTCTTC
CASSLALTSGGAEEQFF
>few|TRBV19|TRBJ2-1|-
TGTGCCAGTAGACCAGGGACTGGCGCCTACAATGAGCAGTTCTTC
CASRPGTGAYNEQFF
>-|TRBV30|TRBJ2-7|TRBD1
TGTGCCTGGAGTACCGGGACAGGCTCCTACGAGCAGTACTTC
CAWSTGTGSYEQYF
>few|TRBV30|TRBJ2-7|-
TGTGCCTGGAGGACTCCCGGCGGTTACGAGCAGTACTTC
CAWRTPGGYEQYF
>-|TRBV19|TRBJ1-2|TRBD1
TGTGCCAGTAGTACGGACAGGGGGGGAGGCTACACCTTC
CASSTDRGGGYTF
>-|TRBV11-3|TRBJ2-4|-
TGTGCCAGCAGCTTAGGAGGGGCTTTGTCGGGAGTAGCCAAAAACATTCAGTACTTC
CASSLGGALSGVAKNIQYF
>-|TRBV11-3|TRBJ1-1|TRBD1
TGTGCCAGCAGTCTTAGAGCCAGGGGGGTGACTGAAGCTTTCTTT
CASSLRARGVTEAFF
>-|TRBV7-2|TRBJ2-1|-
TGTGCCAGCAGCTTTTACGGCGGAAGAGTAGACAATGAGCAGTTCTTC
CASSFYGGRVDNEQFF
>-|TRBV12-2|TRBJ1-3|-
TGTGCCATCACCCGGGACAGGGGAAACACCATATATTTT
CAITRDRGNTIYF
>-|TRBV21-1|TRBJ2-1|-
TGTGCCAGCAGCAAGACAGGGTTTCTTGTGTTTGCCTACAATGAGCAGTTCTTC
CASSKTGFLVFAYNEQFF
>once|TRBV10-3|TRBJ1-5|TRBD1
TGTGCCATCAGGGACAGGGAGGAACAGCCCCAGCATTTT
CAIRDREEQPQHF
>-|TRBV30|TRBJ1-1|-
TGTGCCTGGAGTCCGGGGACAACCCCTGAAGCTTTCTTT
CAWSPGTTPEAFF
>-|TRBV21-1|TRBJ2-4|-
TGTGCCAGCAGCAAAGTGGTGACTAGCGGGCTCCTAGCCAAAAACATTCAGTACTTC
CASSKVVTSGLLAKNIQYF
>-|TRBV7-2|TRBJ2-3|TRBD2
TGTGCCAGCAGCTTAGGACCAGCGGGGGTCCCCACAGATACGCAGTATTTT
CASSLGPAGVPTDTQYF
>-|TRBV19|TRBJ1-5|-
TGTGCCAGTAGTATACGGGCAGGGGTCCTCAATCAGCCCCAGCATTTT
CASSIRAGVLNQPQHF
>-|TRBV6-6|TRBJ1-2|TRBD1
TGTGCCAGCAGTAGTCGACAGGGATCGATAAATGGCTACACCTTC
CASSSRQGSINGYTF
>-|TRBV7-2|TRBJ2-7|TRBD2
TGTGCCAGCAGCGCGACTAGCGGGGGGGCCTACGAGCAGTACTTC
CASSATSGGAYEQYF
>-|TRBV6-5|TRBJ1-1|-
TGTGCCAGCAGTTACAGGGGAGGGACTGAAGCTTTCTTT
CASSYRGGTEAFF
>-|TRBV14|TRBJ2-5|-
TGTGCCAGCAGCCGTGTAATAGTCGAGACCCAGTACTTC
CASSRVIVETQYF
>once|TRBV19|TRBJ1-1|TRBD1
TGTGCCAGTAGTGCACAGGGGAGAACTGAAGCTTTCTTT
CASSAQGRTEAFF
>-|TRBV7-9|TRBJ1-2|-
TGTGCCAGCAGCCCGGAAATCGGGGGGGGCGCCTATGGCTACACCTTC
CASSPEIGGGAYGYTF
>-|TRBV27|TRBJ1-1|-
TGTGCCAGCAATGAGGGTTTGAACACTGAAGCTTTCTTT
CASNEGLNTEAFF
>-|TRBV7-9|TRBJ1-5|-
TGTGCCAGCAGCTTAGGCGGTGAGGCGCCCCAGCATTTT
CASSLGGEAPQHF
>-|TRBV5-6|TRBJ1-4|-
TGTGCCAGCAGCTTGAGGGGCCTTTCAACTAATGAAAAACTGTTTTTT
CASSLRGLSTNEKLFF
>-|TRBV19|TRBJ1-5|-
TGTGCCAGTAGTATAGGAAACGCGGCTCAGCCCCAGCATTTT
CASSIGNAAQPQHF
>-|TRBV7-8|TRBJ2-7|-
TGTGCCAGCAGCTTATCAGGCAGGGGAGGGAATGAGCAGTACTTC
CASSLSGRGGNEQYF
>-|TRBV7-9|TRBJ2-1|-
TGTGCCAGCAGTCATAATGGTAGTCAAACCCCCCATGAGCAGTTCTTC
CASSHNGSQTPHEQFF
>-|TRBV6-5|TRBJ1-2|-
TGTGCCAGCAATAACCGCCCGGGGAACCGCTATGGCTACACCTTC
CASNNRPGNRYGYTF